This T cell receptor (beta chain) was identified in a study of CD8 T cells in Susac syndrome. Turning to the study itself: Patients with Susac syndrome who were sequenced included over five with active disease and eight in remission. Findings and caveats of the study: The CD4+ T cell repertoires from Susac syndrome exhibited no clonal expansion.

Concerning this clonotype itself: Antigen: not known.

FACS enriched CD8+ TEMRA cells, while bulk CD8+ and CD4+ were negatively isolated. CDR1 MNHEY and CDR2 SVGAGI come from the germline V gene. The CDR3 is 11 amino acids. Trimming took 6 bases from V and 5 from J, leaving 7 bases between them. Random hexamers were used to reverse transcribe the RNA input (roughly 0.5 to 1 ug). immunoSEQ multiplex PCR amplified TCR beta CDR3 across 54 Vbeta, 13 Jbeta. In TCRdb, the immunoSEQ multiplex PCR reads were re-called with MiXCR into one record per CDR3 protein. The table includes 200,000 to 300,000 distinct CDR3 sequences, about 95% detected once. The source of this sequence is a human donor with Susac syndrome. Sequencing was done on a sample of CD4+ T cells from PBMCs. The chain couples TRBV6-5 to TRBJ2-5; the D is unclear. Here the CDR3 reads CASRTTETQYF. CDR3 nucleotide sequence: TGTGCCAGCAGGACGACGGAGACCCAGTACTTC.